This T cell receptor (beta chain) comes out of a study of blood T cell repertoires in COVID-19. Study context: Sites in the United States, Italy and Spain provided acute and convalescent COVID-19 samples. T cells, B-cell-depleted T cells, or PBMCs provided the cDNA or gDNA that served as material.

In the authors' workflow: Researchers report that nucleated cell counts were estimated from reference gene primer amplification. This table comes from immunoSEQ multiplex PCR, and its TCRdb copy is limited to in-frame clones, with some not included. The DNA gave D and trimming, while V, J and clone size come from that table. Of approximately 200,000 clones in the sample, about 85% were seen once. This TCR was sampled from a man between 65 and 85 years old with acute or convalescent COVID-19. Sequenced material: peripheral blood.

DNA for the CDR3: TGCGCCAGCAGCCAAAGGCGCCTAGCGGGAGAAGATACGCAGTATTTT. Its translation: CASSQRRLAGEDTQYF. The V and J genes are TRBV4-1 and TRBJ2-3, with 10 bases identical to TRBD2. Germline V gives CDR1 MGHRA, CDR2 YSYEKL. This CDR3 contains 16 residues. Trimming removed 2 bases from V and 5 bases from J; junction bases left unmatched: 7.